A single sample is the source of the 16 T cell receptor beta chains below, sequenced in a study of blood T cell repertoires in COVID-19. Some clones are missing from TCRdb's copy, which holds only in-frame ones; the method was immunoSEQ multiplex PCR. The sample has just over 300,000 clones; around 84% are singletons. Sequencing was carried out using PBMCs or T cells enriched from blood (not recorded which). All receptors derive from a man aged 30-40 years who had recovered from COVID-19.

The rearrangement uses TRBV6-5 and TRBJ1-2; no reliable D call. Trimming left V 2 bases short and J 1 base short, with 11 bases between. The CDR3 spans 15 residues. CDR1 and CDR2 from the germline V gene are MNHEY and SVGAGI. CDR3 sequence: CASSYTSGVNYGYTF. Here the CDR3 DNA reads TGTGCCAGCAGTTACACCTCCGGGGTTAACTATGGCTACACCTTC.

V and J are TRBV24-1 and TRBJ1-2; D not certain. This CDR3 contains 12 residues. Germline CDR1 KGHDR, CDR2 SFDVKD. Trimming cost V 5 bases and J 7 bases, with 10 bases left between them. This CDR3 is CATSVGASGYTF. As DNA, the CDR3 is TGTGCCACCAGTGTGGGAGCCAGTGGCTACACCTTC.

This clone appeared a few times. The V call is TRBV11-1, the J call TRBJ2-7; weak D call: TRBD1 (6 bases). With 5 bases removed from V and 3 bases from J, the gap between germline ends came to 17 bases. The CDR3 contains 15 residues. Per germline, CDR1 SGHAT and CDR2 FQDESV (reference sequence). The CDR3 DNA sequence: TGTGCCAGCAGCCCAAACAGGGATACCTTCTACGAGCAGTACTTC. This sequence encodes CASSPNRDTFYEQYF.

This rearrangement joins TRBV18 to TRBJ1-2, with 10 positions matching TRBD1. Germline-derived CDR1 and CDR2 are KGHSH and LQKENI. CDR3 size: 15 residues. Trimming cost V 3 bases and J 4 bases; bases outside gene matches: 5. The CDR3 is CASSPLGQGIYGYTF. The CDR3 coding sequence is TGTGCCAGCTCACCTCTGGGACAGGGGATCTATGGCTACACCTTC.

This clone was counted a single time. V usage is TRBV10-2 and J usage is TRBJ1-4, with unresolved D. This CDR3 has 11 residues. CDR1 is WSHSY, CDR2 SAAADI, per germline. The V end lost 6 bases, the J end lost 5 bases, and 4 bases lay between the germline ends. This CDR3 reads CASSRNEKLFF. CDR3 bases: TGCGCCAGCAGCAGAAATGAAAAACTGTTTTTT.

This clone was counted at least ten times. The chain carries TRBV2 and TRBJ1-1, with 10 nucleotides matching TRBD1. The trim removed 7 bases at V and 5 bases at J, leaving 7 bases unmatched. The germline CDR1 and CDR2 sequences are SNHLY and FYNNEI. CDR3 size: 14 residues. The CDR3 loop reads CASTGQGVPTEAFF. In DNA form, the CDR3 reads TGTGCCAGCACCGGACAGGGGGTTCCAACTGAAGCTTTCTTT.

V gene TRBV2 combines with J gene TRBJ2-3; tentative D call: TRBD2 (5 bases). Trimming left V 10 bases short and J 0 bases short, with 14 bases between. Per germline, CDR1 SNHLY and CDR2 FYNNEI. The CDR3 has 14 residues. CDR3 nucleotides: TGTGCCACCAGACCGGGGTTTAGCACAGATACGCAGTATTTT. Translated, it gives CATRPGFSTDTQYF. Based on the CDR3 plus reference TRBV2 and TRBJ2-3, the full variable domain is EPEVTQTPSHQVTQMGQEVILRCVPISNHLYFYWYRQILGQKVEFLVSFYNNEISEKSEIFDDQFSVERPDGSNFTLKIRSTKLEDSAMYFCATRPGFSTDTQYFGPGTRLTVL.

The chain has TRBV28 and TRBJ1-5; perhaps TRBD1 as D (6 bases). The CDR3 loop spans 12 amino acids. CDR1 is MDHEN, CDR2 SYDVKM, per germline. The ends were cut back, 5 bases at V and 10 bases at J, with 12 bases in the middle. This chain's CDR3 is CASSLTGSPQHF. CDR3 nucleotide sequence: TGTGCCAGCAGTCTCACAGGGAGTCCCCAGCATTTT.

The chain uses TRBV9 and TRBJ2-1, with TRBD1 as a possible D gene (5 bases). CDR1 is SGDLS, CDR2 YYNGEE, per germline. The CDR3 runs to 16 residues. V gave up 4 bases and J gave up 6 bases, with 20 bases separating them. CDR3 loop: CASSLRGQPGVNEQFF. The CDR3 DNA sequence: TGTGCCAGCAGCTTACGAGGACAACCGGGTGTCAATGAGCAGTTCTTC.

The rearrangement links TRBV28 to TRBJ1-5; 8 bases map to TRBD1. CDR3 length equals 14 residues. Trimming at V came to 7 bases and at J to 4 bases, leaving 6 bases not matched to a gene. Germline V gives CDR1 MDHEN, CDR2 SYDVKM. The CDR3 sequence is CASTEQGGNQPQHF. CDR3 DNA: TGTGCCAGCACGGAACAGGGGGGTAATCAGCCCCAGCATTTT. Complete variable domain (other parts from reference TRBV28 and TRBJ1-5): DVKVTQSSRYLVKRTGEKVFLECVQDMDHENMFWYRQDPGLGLRLIYFSYDVKMKEKGDIPEGYSVSREKKERFSLILESASTNQTSMYLCASTEQGGNQPQHFGDGTRLSIL.

This sequence joins TRBV19 and TRBJ1-1, with 7 bases matching TRBD1. Germline CDR1 is LNHDA and CDR2 is SQIVND (reference sequence). The CDR3 runs 15 residues. V shed 3 bases and J 0 bases; nucleotides not matched to a gene: 4. The CDR3 spells CASSMGTALNTEAFF. In nucleotides, the CDR3 is TGTGCCAGTAGTATGGGGACAGCCTTGAACACTGAAGCTTTCTTT.

The chain combines TRBV6-5 with TRBJ2-3, with 13 bases matching TRBD2. CDR3 length: 15 residues. The V segment lost 6 bases and the J segment 4 bases; nucleotides outside the gene matches: 4. Germline CDR1 is MNHEY and CDR2 is SVGAGI. Here the CDR3 DNA reads TGTGCCAGCAGCTGGACTAGCGGGAGATCAGATACGCAGTATTTT. Translated: CASSWTSGRSDTQYF.

This chain links TRBV30 with TRBJ2-6, with D perhaps matching TRBD2 (7 bases). Trimming cost V 3 bases and J 4 bases, with 19 bases left between them. CDR1 and CDR2 (germline): GTSNPN, SVGIG (reference sequence). This CDR3 has 17 residues. CDR3 sequence (DNA): TGTGCCTGGAGGCGGGGGCGGCTGAAATCAGGGGCCAACGTCCTGACTTTC. Encoded protein: CAWRRGRLKSGANVLTF. Combining the CDR3 with reference TRBV30 and TRBJ2-6 gives the whole variable domain SQTIHQWPATLVQPVGSPLSLECTVEGTSNPNLYWYRQAAGRGLQLLFYSVGIGQISSEVPQNLSASRPQDRQFILSSKKLLLSDSGFYLCAWRRGRLKSGANVLTFGAGSRLTVL.

The chain has TRBV18 and TRBJ1-3; the D is unclear. The V gene lost 4 bases and the J gene lost 0 bases, with 7 bases spanning the gap. CDR3 length equals 14 residues. Germline values: CDR1 KGHSH, CDR2 LQKENI. The chain's CDR3 is CASSRLVSGNTIYF. In nucleotides, the CDR3 is TGTGCCAGCTCACGACTAGTCTCTGGAAACACCATATATTTT.

This chain joins TRBV30 and TRBJ2-3, with 11 bases identical to TRBD2. V lost 4 bases to trimming and J lost 4 bases; unmatched junction nucleotides: 4. CDR1 is GTSNPN and CDR2 is SVGIG in the germline V gene (reference sequence). This CDR3 has 14 residues. CDR3 loop: CAWTLGLAADTQYF. Written as DNA, the CDR3 is TGTGCCTGGACCTTGGGACTAGCGGCAGATACGCAGTATTTT.

The chain combines TRBV3-1 (or the pseudogene TRBV3-2) with TRBJ1-1, with D perhaps TRBD1 (6 bases). Germline loops: CDR1 LGHDT, CDR2 YNNKEL (reference sequence). Trimming pared 3 bases from V and 4 bases from J, leaving 15 bases between. The length of the CDR3 is 15 residues. In DNA form, the CDR3 reads TGTGCCAGCAGCCAGCGGGGGCTGACTACCACTGAAGCTTTCTTT. It is translated as CASSQRGLTTTEAFF.